This T cell receptor beta chain was recorded in a study of shared clonotypes between healthy human individuals. Study-level findings and limits: Rarefaction gave evidence that sorted-subset sequencing remained incomplete despite large depth. Generally, naive subsets (rather than memory subsets) showed larger estimated richness.

Profiled with immunoSEQ multiplex PCR; TCRdb holds only in-frame clones, not every one. The repertoire holds approximately 330,000 clones, with around four fifths as singletons. V lost 0 bases and J 4 bases, leaving 4 bases between the germline ends. Germline assignment: CDR1 GTSNPN and CDR2 SVGIG (reference sequence). The CDR3 extends over 12 amino acids. Concerning this clone itself: Its antigen is undetermined. The sample carries other DNA sequences with the same CDR3.

Input material: memory CD4+ T cells sorted from blood. Subset of the sample: CD45RA-negative fraction. The J gene is TRBJ1-3, the V gene TRBV30; no definite D call. The clonotype was recovered from a man aged 25 to 45 in good health. The CDR3 here is CAWSVSGNTIYF. The CDR3 region has the DNA TGTGCCTGGAGTGTATCGGGAAACACCATATATTTT.